These 29 T cell receptor beta chains were sequenced from one sample in a study of OX40 agonist ivuxolimab in advanced cancers. Assay: immunoSEQ multiplex PCR; the TCRdb copy retains only in-frame clones and omits some. The sample holds some 59,000 clones; approximately 90% are singletons and the top ten take 8.7%. The source was CD4+ or CD8+ T cells sorted from blood, collected in a trial of the OX40 agonist ivuxolimab. The receptors stem from an adult with an advanced solid tumor such as melanoma, head and neck, liver or kidney cancer.

This clone was counted a single time. CDR3 coding DNA: TGTGCCAGTACCCCCCTTCAGGAACAGGGTGACACCGGGGAGCTGTTTTTT. This encodes CASTPLQEQGDTGELFF. The rearrangement uses TRBV19 and TRBJ2-2; D perhaps matches TRBD1 (6 bases). Per germline, CDR1 LNHDA and CDR2 SQIVND (reference sequence). CDR3 length equals 17 residues. V shed 7 bases and J shed 3 bases, with 21 bases lying between them.

With regard to this clone: The germline gene is not matched at one end of the junction; a read error may be the cause. The V and J genes are TRBV7-7 and TRBJ2-1, with TRBD2 identical over 8 bases. Germline V gene data show CDR1 as SSHAT and CDR2 as FNYEAQ (reference sequence). The CDR3 contains 15 residues. The CDR3 reads CASSFSAGEYNEQFF. CDR3 DNA: TGTGCTAGCAGCTTCTCAGCGGGAGAGTACAATGAGCAGTTCTTC. Complete variable domain (other parts from reference TRBV7-7 and TRBJ2-1): GAGVSQSPRYKVTKRGQDVTLRCDPISSHATLYWYQQALGQGPEFLTYFNYEAQPDKSGLPSDRFSAERPEGSISTLTIQRTEQRDSAMYRCASSFSAGEYNEQFFGPGTRLTVL.

The chain joins TRBV20-1 to TRBJ2-7; D is unresolved. Germline lookup yields CDR1 DFQATT and CDR2 SNEGSKA (reference sequence). V was clipped by 3 bases and J by 4 bases, with 7 bases between them. The CDR3 runs to 11 residues. CDR3 residues: CSASDLYEQYF. The CDR3 coding sequence is TGCAGTGCTAGCGATTTGTACGAGCAGTACTTC.

The chain couples TRBV19 to TRBJ1-1, with D possibly being TRBD1 (6 bases). This CDR3 has 19 residues. Trimming left V 3 bases short and J 5 bases short, with 28 bases between. Germline assignment: CDR1 LNHDA and CDR2 SQIVND (reference sequence). CDR3 DNA sequence: TGTGCCAGTAGTATCGTCGGGTTAGCGGCAGGGGCTGAGGGGACTGAAGCTTTCTTT. Translation gives CASSIVGLAAGAEGTEAFF.

V gene TRBV28 combines with J gene TRBJ2-1, with TRBD1 identical over 8 bases. The germline V gene encodes CDR1 MDHEN and CDR2 SYDVKM. The V gene end was trimmed by 6 bases and the J gene end by 5 bases; junction bases not matched to a gene: 12. The CDR3 has 16 amino acids. The CDR3 nucleotides are TGTGCCAGCAGACCGGACAGGGCCCCGCCAAACAATGAGCAGTTCTTC. Encoded protein: CASRPDRAPPNNEQFF. The whole variable domain, remainder taken from reference TRBV28 and TRBJ2-1, is DVKVTQSSRYLVKRTGEKVFLECVQDMDHENMFWYRQDPGLGLRLIYFSYDVKMKEKGDIPEGYSVSREKKERFSLILESASTNQTSMYLCASRPDRAPPNNEQFFGPGTRLTVL.

The chain joins TRBV5-6 to TRBJ1-1, with 9 bases lining up with TRBD1. This CDR3 comprises 15 residues. J was trimmed by 1 base and V by 4 bases; bases with no gene match: 5. The germline V gene has CDR1 SGHDT and CDR2 YYEEEE. CDR3 region: CASSPPGQGNTEAFF. CDR3 nucleotides: TGTGCCAGCAGCCCGCCGGGACAGGGGAACACTGAAGCTTTCTTT.

This rearrangement joins TRBV4-3 to TRBJ1-1, with D tentatively TRBD1 (6 bases). The germline V and J ends were trimmed by 0 bases and 6 bases, with 14 bases remaining between them. This CDR3 has 15 residues. CDR1 is LGHNA and CDR2 is YSLEER in the germline V gene. CDR3 DNA sequence: TGCGCCAGCAGCCAAGATAGGAACAGGGAGGCTGAAGCTTTCTTT. This codes for CASSQDRNREAEAFF.

This clone has just one count. This chain links TRBV11-2 with TRBJ2-1, with 11 bases identical to TRBD2. The CDR3 spans 16 residues. The V gene's germline CDR1 is SGHAT and CDR2 FQNNGV. Trimming removed 3 bases from V and 2 bases from J; junction bases left unmatched: 3. CDR3 region: CASSLTSGAAYNEQFF. Here the CDR3 DNA reads TGTGCCAGCAGCTTGACTAGCGGGGCAGCCTACAATGAGCAGTTCTTC.

The chain uses TRBV5-6 and TRBJ1-1; D is unclear. The CDR3 extends over 13 amino acids. The germline V and J ends were trimmed by 2 bases and 1 base, with 6 bases remaining between them. Germline CDR1 reads SGHDT; CDR2 reads YYEEEE. CDR3 amino acids: CASSFWGNTEAFF. The CDR3 DNA is TGTGCCAGCAGCTTTTGGGGGAACACTGAAGCTTTCTTT.

The sample holds a few counts of this clone. In nucleotides, the CDR3 is TGTGCCAGCAGCTTGTATGGGGAAGGGAATTCACCCCTCCACTTT. This codes for CASSLYGEGNSPLHF. V and J are TRBV5-5 and TRBJ1-6, with D unclear. Between the trimmed V and J ends, which lost 1 base and 7 bases, there was a span of 12 bases. The germline V gene has CDR1 SGHKS and CDR2 YYEKEE (reference sequence). The CDR3 loop spans 15 amino acids.

V is TRBV11-2 and J is TRBJ2-1; TRBD2 matches at 12 bases. Losses at the gene ends were 7 bases for V and 5 bases for J; bases not matched to a gene: 15. This CDR3 is built from 18 residues. CDR1 and CDR2 from the germline V gene are SGHAT and FQNNGV. The CDR3 loop reads CASKRRLAGGLMDNEQFF. CDR3 nucleotides: TGTGCCAGCAAGCGCCGTCTAGCGGGAGGGTTAATGGACAATGAGCAGTTCTTC.

This chain uses TRBV4-3 with TRBJ2-7; D may be TRBD1 (6 bases). CDR1 and CDR2 (germline): LGHNA, YSLEER. With 1 base removed from V and 1 base from J, the gap between germline ends came to 11 bases. The CDR3 runs 15 residues. The CDR3: CASSQGTGPSYEQYF. CDR3 coding DNA: TGCGCCAGCAGCCAAGGAACAGGGCCTTCCTACGAGCAGTACTTC.

The chain couples TRBV19 to TRBJ1-1, with TRBD1 identical over 7 bases. The CDR3 consists of 12 residues. Germline CDR1 reads LNHDA; CDR2 reads SQIVND (reference sequence). V lost 3 bases and J lost 6; bases outside the gene matches: 1. The CDR3 reads CASSIGQAEAFF. DNA for the CDR3: TGTGCCAGTAGTATCGGACAGGCTGAAGCTTTCTTT.

The chain has TRBV12-5 and TRBJ2-2, with 13 positions matching TRBD2. The CDR3 contains 19 residues. V shed 6 bases and J 5 bases; nucleotides not matched to a gene: 15. Germline V gene lookup returns CDR1 LGHNT and CDR2 FRNRAP. This CDR3 is CASGLAGLAGPRGTGELFF. As DNA, the CDR3 is TGTGCTAGTGGCCTCGCGGGACTAGCGGGACCCCGGGGGACCGGGGAGCTGTTTTTT.

This chain joins TRBV10-3 and TRBJ2-2; 7 bases are a match to TRBD1. In germline, CDR1 is ENHRY, CDR2 SYGVKD. CDR3 length equals 13 residues. V shed 11 bases, J shed 0 bases, and the junction held 3 bases outside the gene matches. The CDR3 bases are TGTGCCCTCGGGACAGCGAACACCGGGGAGCTGTTTTTT. Protein: CALGTANTGELFF.

This clone came up once. This rearrangement joins TRBV28 to TRBJ2-3; possibly TRBD1 for D (6 bases). Trimming cost V 7 bases and J 1 base, with 15 bases left between them. Germline loops: CDR1 MDHEN, CDR2 SYDVKM. This CDR3 comprises 15 residues. DNA of the CDR3: TGTGCCAGCACCTCGAACAGGGATGGCACAGATACGCAGTATTTT. As protein: CASTSNRDGTDTQYF.

The rearrangement uses TRBV11-2 and TRBJ1-5; D unclear. The germline gives CDR1 SGHAT, CDR2 FQNNGV. V shed 2 bases and J shed 2 bases, with 10 bases lying between them. CDR3 length equals 15 residues. The CDR3 sequence is CASSLSDGGNQPQHF. DNA for the CDR3: TGTGCCAGCAGCTTATCAGACGGGGGCAATCAGCCCCAGCATTTT.

The rearrangement uses TRBV2 and TRBJ2-1; maybe TRBD2 (6 bases). Trimming cost V 6 bases and J 6 bases, with 21 bases left between them. This CDR3 has 16 amino acids. Germline-derived CDR1 and CDR2 are SNHLY and FYNNEI. The CDR3 coding sequence is TGTGCCAGCAGAGAGCTGGAGGGCAGAGGTTTCAATGAGCAGTTCTTC. This codes for CASRELEGRGFNEQFF.

The chain employs TRBV7-2 and TRBJ1-1; D possibly corresponds to TRBD1 (5 bases). This CDR3 spans 15 amino acids. Germline-derived CDR1 and CDR2 are SGHTA and FQGNSA. Trimming took off 1 base at V and 3 bases at J, with 12 bases between the two ends. CDR3 amino acids: CASSLEGPWDTEAFF. For the CDR3, the DNA is TGTGCCAGCAGCTTAGAGGGGCCCTGGGACACTGAAGCTTTCTTT.

The V call is TRBV6-6, the J call TRBJ2-4; 7 bases are a match to TRBD2. Germline CDR1 is MNHNY and CDR2 is SVGAGI (reference sequence). With 4 bases clipped from V and 1 base from J, the junction kept 1 base outside the gene matches. CDR3 length: 14 amino acids. CDR3 loop: CASSLGGAKNIQYF. DNA for the CDR3: TGTGCCAGCAGTTTGGGGGGGGCCAAAAACATTCAGTACTTC.

The chain combines TRBV4-1 with TRBJ2-3; 10 bases agree with TRBD2. V shed 3 bases and J 8 bases; nucleotides not matched to a gene: 11. The length of the CDR3 is 16 residues. Per germline, CDR1 MGHRA and CDR2 YSYEKL. The CDR3 region has the DNA TGCGCCAGCAGCCACGAGCGGGAGGGCCTACTGGGTACGCAGTATTTT. It codes for CASSHEREGLLGTQYF.

The V gene is TRBV5-1, the J gene TRBJ1-1, with 9 positions matching TRBD1. This CDR3 spans 14 amino acids. Trimming cost V 4 bases and J 5 bases; bases outside gene matches: 6. Germline CDR1 SGHRS, CDR2 YFSETQ. The CDR3 protein is CASSPYRGHTEAFF. The CDR3 DNA reads TGCGCCAGCAGCCCGTACAGGGGGCATACTGAAGCTTTCTTT.

The rearrangement joins TRBV27 to TRBJ2-1; D unresolved. CDR3 length: 14 residues. The V end lost 1 base, the J end lost 2 bases, and 6 bases lay between the germline ends. Germline loops: CDR1 MNHEY, CDR2 SMNVEV (reference sequence). The CDR3 is CASSLFPPYNEQFF. The CDR3, as DNA: TGTGCCAGCAGTTTATTCCCGCCCTACAATGAGCAGTTCTTC.

The rearrangement joins TRBV13 to TRBJ2-3, with D unresolved. The CDR3 consists of 15 residues. The germline V gene has CDR1 PRHDT and CDR2 FYEKMQ (reference sequence). Trimming stripped 5 bases from V and 0 bases from J, with 12 bases between. CDR3 DNA: TGTGCCAGCAGCCGTATACCAAGCAGCACAGATACGCAGTATTTT. Translating gives CASSRIPSSTDTQYF.

The CDR3 DNA reads TGTGCCAGCAGCGTAACACAGGACTCTGGAAACACCATATATTTT. It codes for CASSVTQDSGNTIYF. The chain combines TRBV9 with TRBJ1-3, with D perhaps TRBD1 (5 bases). This CDR3 region has 15 residues. The V end lost 1 base, the J end lost 0 bases, and 8 bases lay between the germline ends. CDR1 SGDLS and CDR2 YYNGEE come from the germline V gene.

V and J are TRBV4-2 and TRBJ2-1; 7 nucleotides agree with TRBD2. With 0 bases clipped from V and 0 bases from J, the junction kept 5 bases outside the gene matches. CDR1 is LGHNA and CDR2 is YNFKEQ in the germline V gene. This CDR3 comprises 17 residues. The CDR3 region has the DNA TGTGCCAGCAGCCAAGACGAGGGAGGGAGCTCCTACAATGAGCAGTTCTTC. It yields the protein CASSQDEGGSSYNEQFF.

The chain is built from TRBV4-2 and TRBJ2-5; 8 bases are a match to TRBD1. Matching the DNA end better, TRBJ2-7 makes the J call doubtful. CDR3 length: 15 residues. Germline-derived CDR1 and CDR2 are LGHNA and YNFKEQ. The CDR3 sequence: CASSQFRTGRYEQYF. The CDR3 bases are TGTGCCAGCAGCCAATTTAGGACAGGGAGGTACGAGCAGTACTTC.

The chain combines TRBV6-5 with TRBJ1-1; 7 positions agree with TRBD1. The CDR3 runs 11 residues. Germline V gives CDR1 MNHEY, CDR2 SVGAGI. V shed 6 bases and J 6 bases; nucleotides not matched to a gene: 1. The CDR3 DNA is TGTGCCAGCAGCCAGGGGGCTGAAGCTTTCTTT. Its translation: CASSQGAEAFF.

This sequence joins TRBV28 and TRBJ2-1; 8 positions agree with TRBD1. The CDR3 consists of 14 residues. Germline CDR1 MDHEN, CDR2 SYDVKM. The V gene end was trimmed by 2 bases and the J gene end by 7 bases; junction bases not matched to a gene: 4. CDR3 sequence (DNA): TGTGCCAGCAGTTTACGACAGGGGTTGAATGAGCAGTTCTTC. It is translated as CASSLRQGLNEQFF.